This T cell receptor beta chain was sequenced during a study of T cells expressing NK-cell markers. About this clonotype itself: What it binds is not known.

TCR beta cDNA was generated via 5'RACE template switching incorporating UMIs. TCRdb re-analyzed the 5' RACE reads; it lists each CDR3 protein once, without DNA. Recorded here are about 460,000 distinct CDR3 sequences; the top ten clones represent around 1.4%. Germline V lookup: CDR1 MNHNS, CDR2 SASEGT. The CDR3 extends over 17 amino acids. Study conclusions and caveats: Also leading the CD3+CD56-NKG2C+ fraction in a few donors were these clonotypes. Each of roughly 6 donors carried dominant NKG2C+ clonotypes accounting for about 1.0-7.0% of CD8+ T cells. Whether expanded NKG2C+ T cell clones recognized HCMV stayed uncertain.

The sequencing sample was made of blood T cells: a sorted CD56 or NKG2C T cell subset, CD4+ or CD8+ T cells, or bulk PBMC T cells (not recorded which). The chain joins TRBV6-1 to TRBJ2-1; without DNA, the TCRdb call of TRBD1 cannot be checked. This clonotype originated in a woman in her 50s in good health. The CDR3 reads CATDREVGGSSYNEQFF.